These T cell receptor beta chains were read from a single sample in a study of identical twins. TCRdb reprocessed the 5' RACE reads via MiXCR and lists one record per CDR3 protein. This table has 410,000 or so distinct CDR3 sequences, around 20% appearing once. Sequenced: naive T cells sorted from blood. All receptors derive from a man aged 50 or older in good health. Each CDR3 is given with its conserved first and last residue. Fields, in order: J gene, D gene, clone size, V gene, CDR3 DNA, CDR3 protein. The D gene is left open where the match is weak. The size field is filled for only some rows; it gives once, few, many or a size class.

J gene: TRBJ2-7; D gene: -; clone size: many; V gene: TRBV7-9; CDR3 DNA: TGTGCCAGCAGCTTAGATCCGGGCTCCTACGAGCAGTACTTC; CDR3 protein: CASSLDPGSYEQYF
J gene: TRBJ1-1; D gene: -; clone size: many; V gene: TRBV5-1; CDR3 DNA: TGCGCCAGCAGCTTGGAGGAGAACACTGAAGCTTTCTTT; CDR3 protein: CASSLEENTEAFF
J gene: TRBJ1-2; D gene: -; clone size: many; V gene: TRBV6-1; CDR3 DNA: TGTGCCAGCTCGCTGGCAAACCCCTCCTATGGCTACACCTTC; CDR3 protein: CASSLANPSYGYTF
J gene: TRBJ2-7; D gene: TRBD1; clone size: many; V gene: TRBV20-1; CDR3 DNA: TGCAGTGCTGGGTTGGACAGGCTGCACTACGAGCAGTACTTC; CDR3 protein: CSAGLDRLHYEQYF
J gene: TRBJ1-1; D gene: TRBD1; clone size: many; V gene: TRBV6-5; CDR3 DNA: TGTGCCAGCAGTTACTCGTGGGGACAGGGCACTGAAGCTTTCTTT; CDR3 protein: CASSYSWGQGTEAFF
J gene: TRBJ1-1; D gene: -; clone size: -; V gene: TRBV4-3; CDR3 DNA: TGCGCCAGCAGCCAAGACCCGTCCGGGGGAAACACTGAAGCTTTCTTT; CDR3 protein: CASSQDPSGGNTEAFF
J gene: TRBJ1-1; D gene: TRBD1; clone size: -; V gene: TRBV6-2/TRBV6-3; CDR3 DNA: TGTGCCAGCAGTTACGGGTTTAAAAGACAGGGTGAAGCTTTCTTT; CDR3 protein: CASSYGFKRQGEAFF
J gene: TRBJ1-5; D gene: -; clone size: many; V gene: TRBV29-1; CDR3 DNA: TGCAGCGTTGCAAAAGGGGTCGGACAGCCCCAGCATTTT; CDR3 protein: CSVAKGVGQPQHF
J gene: TRBJ2-7; D gene: -; clone size: -; V gene: TRBV27; CDR3 DNA: TGTGCCAGCAGTTGGAACGACAGTCCCTACGAGCAGTACTTC; CDR3 protein: CASSWNDSPYEQYF
J gene: TRBJ1-1; D gene: -; clone size: -; V gene: TRBV9; CDR3 DNA: TGTGCCAGCAGCGTAGGTACGGAGTGGGCTGAAGCTTTCTTT; CDR3 protein: CASSVGTEWAEAFF
J gene: TRBJ2-7; D gene: TRBD1; clone size: many; V gene: TRBV14; CDR3 DNA: TGTGCCAGCACAAAAAACCGGGACAGGGGAGACGAGCAGTACTTC; CDR3 protein: CASTKNRDRGDEQYF
J gene: TRBJ2-7; D gene: -; clone size: -; V gene: TRBV7-9; CDR3 DNA: TGTGCCAGCAGCTCCTGGATGGGGGAGCAGTACTTC; CDR3 protein: CASSSWMGEQYF
J gene: TRBJ1-4; D gene: -; clone size: few; V gene: TRBV20-1; CDR3 DNA: TGCAGCCTACAGACAGGCGCAACTAATGAAAAACTGTTTTTT; CDR3 protein: CSLQTGATNEKLFF
J gene: TRBJ2-7; D gene: -; clone size: many; V gene: TRBV5-1; CDR3 DNA: TGCGCCAGCGGCAAGGACCCCTACGAGCAGTACTTC; CDR3 protein: CASGKDPYEQYF
J gene: TRBJ2-7; D gene: -; clone size: many; V gene: TRBV25-1; CDR3 DNA: TGTGCCAGCAGTGAAATAGGGGTCTCCTACGAGCAGTACTTC; CDR3 protein: CASSEIGVSYEQYF
J gene: TRBJ2-2; D gene: -; clone size: -; V gene: TRBV12-3/TRBV12-4; CDR3 DNA: TGTGCCAGCAGTTTATCCGCCTACACCGGGGAGCTGTTTTTT; CDR3 protein: CASSLSAYTGELFF
J gene: TRBJ2-3; D gene: TRBD2; clone size: -; V gene: TRBV12-3/TRBV12-4; CDR3 DNA: TGTGCCAGCAGTCGCGGGGGGTTCACAGATACGCAGTATTTT; CDR3 protein: CASSRGGFTDTQYF
J gene: TRBJ1-2; D gene: TRBD1; clone size: many; V gene: TRBV27; CDR3 DNA: TGTGCCAGCAGTTCACGGACAGGGAGCGGCTACACCTTC; CDR3 protein: CASSSRTGSGYTF
J gene: TRBJ2-5; D gene: TRBD1; clone size: many; V gene: TRBV10-3; CDR3 DNA: TGTGCCATCCGGGCAGGGGGCAGCTCAGAGACCCAGTACTTC; CDR3 protein: CAIRAGGSSETQYF
J gene: TRBJ1-5; D gene: TRBD1; clone size: few; V gene: TRBV27; CDR3 DNA: TGTGCCAGCAGTTTTGGGACAGGGGCGAATCAGCCCCAGCATTTT; CDR3 protein: CASSFGTGANQPQHF
J gene: TRBJ2-7; D gene: -; clone size: -; V gene: TRBV28; CDR3 DNA: TGTGCCAGCAGTATAGCGTCCTCCTACGAGCAGTACTTC; CDR3 protein: CASSIASSYEQYF
J gene: TRBJ2-1; D gene: TRBD1; clone size: many; V gene: TRBV12-3/TRBV12-4; CDR3 DNA: TGTGCCAGCAGCTTAGGACAGGGGTCCTACAATGAGCAGTTCTTC; CDR3 protein: CASSLGQGSYNEQFF
J gene: TRBJ2-2; D gene: TRBD1; clone size: -; V gene: TRBV7-6; CDR3 DNA: TGTGCCAGCAGCTTACTGGACAGGGTGTCGGGGGAGCTGTTTTTT; CDR3 protein: CASSLLDRVSGELFF
J gene: TRBJ1-4; D gene: -; clone size: -; V gene: TRBV20-1; CDR3 DNA: TGCAGTGCTATATCTCGGCGCAGAAATGAAAAACTGTTTTTT; CDR3 protein: CSAISRRRNEKLFF
J gene: TRBJ2-1; D gene: -; clone size: many; V gene: TRBV7-2; CDR3 DNA: TGTGCCAGCAGCTTGGGGCTAGAGACCTACAATGAGCAGTTCTTC; CDR3 protein: CASSLGLETYNEQFF
J gene: TRBJ2-7; D gene: -; clone size: -; V gene: TRBV20-1; CDR3 DNA: TGCAGTGCTAGAGCTCTCGGTAGCCCAACGCTTGGAGAGCAGTACTTC; CDR3 protein: CSARALGSPTLGEQYF
J gene: TRBJ2-2; D gene: TRBD2; clone size: many; V gene: TRBV5-1; CDR3 DNA: TGCGCCAGCAGCCGCGGGGGGGCTCCCACCGGGGAGCTGTTTTTT; CDR3 protein: CASSRGGAPTGELFF
J gene: TRBJ2-7; D gene: TRBD1; clone size: few; V gene: TRBV15; CDR3 DNA: TGTGCCACCAGCCCGGACAGGGGGACTTCCTACGAGCAGTACTTC; CDR3 protein: CATSPDRGTSYEQYF
J gene: TRBJ2-3; D gene: TRBD2; clone size: few; V gene: TRBV7-2; CDR3 DNA: TGTGCCAGCAGCTTTTCGCTAGCGGACACAGATACGCAGTATTTT; CDR3 protein: CASSFSLADTDTQYF
J gene: TRBJ2-1; D gene: -; clone size: many; V gene: TRBV25-1; CDR3 DNA: TGTGCCAGCAGTGAGTCAGGGGCGTACAATGAGCAGTTCTTC; CDR3 protein: CASSESGAYNEQFF
J gene: TRBJ2-7; D gene: -; clone size: many; V gene: TRBV7-8; CDR3 DNA: TGTGCCAGCAGCTCTGACTACTACGAGCAGTACTTC; CDR3 protein: CASSSDYYEQYF
J gene: TRBJ2-2; D gene: TRBD2; clone size: many; V gene: TRBV7-8; CDR3 DNA: TGTGCCAGCAGCCTTTTTGGGACTAGCTTAGCCGGGGAGCTGTTTTTT; CDR3 protein: CASSLFGTSLAGELFF
J gene: TRBJ2-1; D gene: TRBD2; clone size: -; V gene: TRBV28; CDR3 DNA: TGTGCCACAAGACTAGCGGCCTACAATGAGCAGTTCTTC; CDR3 protein: CATRLAAYNEQFF
J gene: TRBJ1-6; D gene: -; clone size: -; V gene: TRBV30; CDR3 DNA: TGTGCCTGGAACACGGGGGTGGCTAATTCACCCCTCCACTTT; CDR3 protein: CAWNTGVANSPLHF
J gene: TRBJ2-7; D gene: TRBD1; clone size: -; V gene: TRBV4-2; CDR3 DNA: TGTGCCAGCAGCTCCCGGGACAGGGGGACCTACGAGCAGTACTTC; CDR3 protein: CASSSRDRGTYEQYF
J gene: TRBJ1-1; D gene: TRBD1; clone size: few; V gene: TRBV19; CDR3 DNA: TGTGCCACCGAATCCCTCTTGACAGGGGATCTCGCTGAAGCTTTCTTT; CDR3 protein: CATESLLTGDLAEAFF
J gene: TRBJ2-1; D gene: -; clone size: -; V gene: TRBV7-2; CDR3 DNA: TGTGCCAGCAGCTTGGACTGGACCAATGAGCAGTTCTTC; CDR3 protein: CASSLDWTNEQFF
J gene: TRBJ2-1; D gene: -; clone size: -; V gene: TRBV5-1; CDR3 DNA: TGCGCCAGCAGCTTGTCTGTGGGAGGAGGGGGCAATGAGCAGTTCTTC; CDR3 protein: CASSLSVGGGGNEQFF
J gene: TRBJ1-5; D gene: -; clone size: few; V gene: TRBV6-1; CDR3 DNA: TGTGCCAGCAGACGTCTACAGGGACAGCCCCAGCATTTT; CDR3 protein: CASRRLQGQPQHF
J gene: TRBJ1-5; D gene: -; clone size: few; V gene: TRBV12-3/TRBV12-4; CDR3 DNA: TGTGCCAGCAGTTGGACAAATAGCAATCAGCCCCAGCATTTT; CDR3 protein: CASSWTNSNQPQHF
J gene: TRBJ2-1; D gene: TRBD2; clone size: few; V gene: TRBV24-1; CDR3 DNA: TGTGCCACCAGTGAGGTGAGGCTCGGACTAGCGGGAGATAATGAGCAGTTCTTC; CDR3 protein: CATSEVRLGLAGDNEQFF
J gene: TRBJ2-6; D gene: -; clone size: -; V gene: TRBV19; CDR3 DNA: TGTGCCAGTAGTTCCCTACTTCAGTTGAGTGGGGCCAACGTCCTGACTTTC; CDR3 protein: CASSSLLQLSGANVLTF
J gene: TRBJ2-1; D gene: -; clone size: few; V gene: TRBV7-2; CDR3 DNA: TGTGCCAGCAGCCCGCCCCGTGGCGGGGGCCCATACAATGAGCAGTTCTTC; CDR3 protein: CASSPPRGGGPYNEQFF
J gene: TRBJ2-3; D gene: TRBD2; clone size: -; V gene: TRBV7-2; CDR3 DNA: TGTGCCAGCAGCTTAGGGCGGGGGGCCCACACGCAGTATTTT; CDR3 protein: CASSLGRGAHTQYF
J gene: TRBJ2-7; D gene: TRBD2; clone size: few; V gene: TRBV12-3/TRBV12-4; CDR3 DNA: TGTGCCAGCAGTTTAAGGACTAGCGGGATTACGGAGCAGTACTTC; CDR3 protein: CASSLRTSGITEQYF
J gene: TRBJ1-2; D gene: -; clone size: once; V gene: TRBV20-1; CDR3 DNA: TGCAGTGCTAGAGATGGACAGAAAGGCTACACCTTC; CDR3 protein: CSARDGQKGYTF